Described below is a single T cell receptor beta chain sequence and its context. Its antigen is as yet unknown. The data originate from a study of siplizumab effects on memory and regulatory T cells. Study outcomes and limitations: Naive T cells were seen as more diverse than memory cells and as major alloresponse contributors. Sequences below about 10^-5 frequency were poorly captured, and few alloreactive clones mapped to unstimulated subsets. Roughly 80-95% of proliferating CD4+ or CD8+ clones defied assignment to a naive or memory phenotype. The average Treg-derived proportion among mappable alloreactive CD4+ clones was 65% to 80% with siplizumab versus about 28% in controls.

This table comes from immunoSEQ multiplex PCR, and its TCRdb copy is limited to in-frame clones, with some not included. The table lists around 100,000 clones, 93% of them singletons. CDR1 is SGHNT, CDR2 YYREEE, per germline (reference sequence). V was trimmed by 3 bases and J by 4 bases, leaving 11 bases between them. The CDR3 is 13 residues long. The chain carries TRBV5-4 and TRBJ2-7; D is possibly TRBD1 or TRBD2 (5 bases each). The receptor comes from a human donor in good health. Source material: Tregs sorted from blood. The CDR3 sequence is CASSSGPVYEQYF. As DNA, the CDR3 is TGTGCCAGCAGCTCGGGACCGGTATACGAGCAGTACTTC.